This TCR beta chain was captured by sequencing in a study of blood T cell repertoires in COVID-19. J lost 6 bases, V lost 2 bases, and 10 bases had no gene match. This CDR3 has 15 residues. Germline CDR1 and CDR2: MGHRA and YSYEKL. Sequencing was performed with immunoSEQ multiplex PCR; in TCRdb, only in-frame clones are kept and a portion is missing. The sample has 200,000 to 250,000 clones, nearly 90% seen once. The rearrangement uses TRBV4-1 and TRBJ2-7, with 7 bases lining up with TRBD2. This sequence originates from a man between 25 and 39 years old who had recovered from COVID-19. Sequenced material: PBMCs or T cells enriched from blood (not recorded which). Here the CDR3 DNA reads TGCGCCAGCAGCCAATCCGGGACTACCCTTTTCGAGCAGTACTTC. It translates to CASSQSGTTLFEQYF.